A single sample is the source of the 30 T cell receptor beta chains below, sequenced in a study of blood T cells in healthy people across ages. The second PCR ran about 6 to 11 cycles with a sample-barcoded 5' primer and J-beta primers. Via MiXCR, TCRdb re-called the 5' RACE reads, giving one row per CDR3 protein. The sample holds 1 million or so distinct CDR3 sequences, almost 25% seen once. A further study also used this sample, focusing on T cells of mothers and their children.

The material sequenced was blood. Receptors originate from a girl aged 2 to 10 in good health.

This clonotype has at least ten counts. For the CDR3, the DNA is TGTGCCAGCAGCTTAAGGGACAGGGGAACCTACGAGCAGTACTTC. Amino acids: CASSLRDRGTYEQYF. The chain links TRBV7-9 to TRBJ2-5; 10 positions match TRBD1. The closer fit of TRBJ2-7 to the DNA end suggests the J call may be wrong. Looked up from germline, CDR1 is SEHNR and CDR2 is FQNEAQ (reference sequence). The CDR3 runs 15 residues.

With respect to this clonotype: One junction end does not reproduce the germline sequence, and a read error may be involved. The gene calls are TRBV6-2 or TRBV6-3 and TRBJ2-7, with D possibly TRBD1 on 5 matching bases. CDR3 length: 13 amino acids. The germline V gene encodes CDR1 MNHEY and CDR2 SVGEGT. DNA of the CDR3: TGTGCCAGCGGTTACCCAGGGAACTACGAGCAGTACTTC. Protein product: CASGYPGNYEQYF.

This clonotype turned up a few times. V is TRBV5-6 and J is TRBJ2-7, with D possibly being TRBD1 (6 bases). The V gene's germline CDR1 is SGHDT and CDR2 YYEEEE. Trimming took off 4 bases at V and 5 bases at J, with 13 bases between the two ends. The CDR3 totals 13 residues. This chain's CDR3 is CASSPTGLDEQYF. CDR3 DNA sequence: TGTGCCAGCAGCCCTACAGGGCTCGACGAGCAGTACTTC.

This clonotype occurred a few times. The rearrangement uses TRBV20-1 and TRBJ2-2; either TRBD1 or TRBD2 may supply D (5 bases each). This CDR3 has 14 amino acids. With 0 bases removed from V and 6 bases from J, the gap between germline ends came to 11 bases. Germline V CDR1 and CDR2: DFQATT, SNEGSKA (reference sequence). The CDR3 bases are TGCAGTGCTAGAGATGGGACGTCCGCCGGGGAGCTGTTTTTT. It codes for CSARDGTSAGELFF.

This clonotype was counted a few times. The chain has TRBV29-1 and TRBJ1-2; D unclear. CDR3 length equals 13 residues. Germline CDR1 and CDR2: SQVTM and ANQGSEA. Deletions cut 5 bases from V and 5 bases from J, with 15 bases between. The CDR3 DNA follows: TGCAGCGTTCGACATGACCTACCATATGGCTACACCTTC. It encodes CSVRHDLPYGYTF.

The CDR3 spells CASSDRQGGNTEAFF. The CDR3 bases are TGCGCCAGCAGCGACCGACAGGGTGGGAACACTGAAGCTTTCTTT. The gene calls are TRBV5-1 and TRBJ1-1, with 7 positions matching TRBD1. V trimming: 4 bases; J trimming: 1 base; junction bases outside the gene matches: 7. CDR1 is SGHRS, CDR2 YFSETQ, per germline. CDR3 size: 15 residues.

The genes are TRBV6-1 and TRBJ1-1; D remains ambiguous. CDR1 and CDR2 from the germline V gene are MNHNS and SASEGT. The CDR3 consists of 14 residues. V gave up 0 bases and J gave up 5 bases, with 10 bases separating them. This chain's CDR3 is CASSEAQWGTEAFF. The CDR3 DNA follows: TGTGCCAGCAGTGAAGCGCAATGGGGAACTGAAGCTTTCTTT.

V gene TRBV28 combines with J gene TRBJ1-4, with D uncertain. V was clipped by 5 bases and J by 2 bases, with 12 bases between them. CDR3 length: 15 residues. The germline V gene has CDR1 MDHEN and CDR2 SYDVKM. The CDR3 nucleotides read TGTGCCAGCAGTCGTACAGAGAGCACTAATGAAAAACTGTTTTTT. Translation: CASSRTESTNEKLFF. The entire variable domain, with the rest obtained from reference TRBV28 and TRBJ1-4, is as follows: DVKVTQSSRYLVKRTGEKVFLECVQDMDHENMFWYRQDPGLGLRLIYFSYDVKMKEKGDIPEGYSVSREKKERFSLILESASTNQTSMYLCASSRTESTNEKLFFGSGTQLSVL.

In its sample, this clonotype was seen a few times. The J gene is TRBJ2-5, the V gene TRBV10-3; D is possibly TRBD1 (5 bases). The DNA end is more similar to TRBJ2-1, so the J call may be wrong. Germline values: CDR1 ENHRY, CDR2 SYGVKD. The CDR3 loop spans 12 amino acids. CDR3 sequence (DNA): TGTGCCATCAGTGAGGGAGCCCAGGGGCAGTTCTTC. It codes for CAISEGAQGQFF.

This clonotype was seen a handful of times. The chain employs TRBV5-1 and TRBJ2-5; 12 nucleotides align to TRBD2. TRBJ2-1 explains the end of the DNA better; the J call may be wrong. Germline CDR1 reads SGHRS; CDR2 reads YFSETQ. This CDR3 comprises 15 residues. Here the CDR3 DNA reads TGCGCCAGCAGCTTGTCTAGCGGGGGGGCCTATGAGCAGTTCTTC. This codes for CASSLSSGGAYEQFF.

This clonotype was counted only a few times. The V gene is TRBV9, the J gene TRBJ1-1; D not certain. From germline, CDR1 is SGDLS and CDR2 YYNGEE. This CDR3 contains 18 residues. V lost 3 bases and J lost 0, with 21 bases in between. CDR3 in amino acids: CASSATSSSGPMNTEAFF. The CDR3 DNA reads TGTGCCAGCAGCGCCACATCTTCGAGTGGACCCATGAACACTGAAGCTTTCTTT. The variable domain in full, completed from reference TRBV9 and TRBJ1-1, reads DSGVTQTPKHLITATGQRVTLRCSPRSGDLSVYWYQQSLDQGLQFLIQYYNGEERAKGNILERFSAQQFPDLHSELNLSSLELGDSALYFCASSATSSSGPMNTEAFFGQGTRLTVV.

This clonotype was detected a few times. The chain links TRBV9 to TRBJ2-1; TRBD2 matches 10 bases. CDR1 SGDLS and CDR2 YYNGEE come from the germline V gene. The CDR3 covers 16 residues. The ends lost 0 bases at V and 8 bases at J; junction bases unmatched: 8. For the CDR3, the DNA is TGTGCCAGCAGCGTAGCTGTTAGCGGGAGGAATGATGAGCAGTTCTTC. The encoded protein is CASSVAVSGRNDEQFF.

The V and J genes are TRBV19 and TRBJ2-7; D remains unclear. CDR1 and CDR2 (germline): LNHDA, SQIVND (reference sequence). This CDR3 comprises 14 residues. Trimming took 6 bases from V and 3 from J, leaving 15 bases between them. The CDR3 is CASRPSTEIYEQYF. In DNA form, the CDR3 reads TGTGCCAGTAGGCCCTCAACAGAGATCTACGAGCAGTACTTC.

This chain joins TRBV5-1 and TRBJ2-3, with D hard to call. The V end was cut by 2 bases, the J end by 1 base, with 11 bases between. Germline lookup yields CDR1 SGHRS and CDR2 YFSETQ. The CDR3 runs 15 residues. CDR3 in DNA: TGCGCCAGCAGCTTAGAATTCCCGGGCACAGATACGCAGTATTTT. Amino acid sequence: CASSLEFPGTDTQYF.

This clonotype has just a few counts. The gene calls are TRBV29-1 and TRBJ2-7; D may be TRBD1 (6 bases). V was cut by 7 bases and J by 4 bases, with 23 bases left in between. The CDR3 has 15 residues. The germline gives CDR1 SQVTM, CDR2 ANQGSEA. Here the CDR3 reads CSAKGQGRGGYEQYF. The CDR3 bases are TGCAGCGCCAAGGGGCAGGGGAGAGGTGGGTACGAGCAGTACTTC.

With respect to this clonotype: Relative to the germline gene, one junction end is altered; a read error may explain this. The rearrangement uses TRBV3-1 and TRBJ2-5; D possibly uses TRBD1 or TRBD2 (5 bases each). The CDR3 is 14 residues long. Per the germline V gene, CDR1 is LGHDT and CDR2 is YNNKEL (reference sequence). CDR3 DNA: TGTGCCAGTAGCCAAACCGGGACCGTCGGAGATGGGTACTTC. This encodes CASSQTGTVGDGYF.

CDR3 sequence reads: CASSRTSGGAADTQYF. CDR3 bases: TGTGCCAGCAGCCGAACTAGCGGGGGGGCCGCAGATACGCAGTATTTT. The chain couples TRBV7-2 to TRBJ2-3; 13 bases match TRBD2. Germline V gene lookup returns CDR1 SGHTA and CDR2 FQGNSA. The CDR3 is 16 residues long. Trimming took 5 bases from V and 4 from J; bases not matched to a gene: 6.

The V and J genes are TRBV12-3 or TRBV12-4 and TRBJ2-3; either TRBD1 or TRBD2 may fit D (5 bases each). V lost 8 bases and J lost 4, with 16 bases in between. The CDR3 has 14 residues. CDR3 bases: TGTGCCAGCGGCTTCGGGGCGAGGCCAGATACGCAGTATTTT. This translates into CASGFGARPDTQYF.

CDR3 amino acids: CASSQYRGSVYEQFF. The CDR3 nucleotides read TGTGCCAGCAGCCAGTACAGGGGATCCGTCTATGAGCAGTTCTTC. The V gene is TRBV14, the J gene TRBJ2-5; 7 bases are a match to TRBD1. The DNA end is more similar to TRBJ2-1, so the J call may be wrong. There are 15 residues in the CDR3. Germline V CDR1 and CDR2: SGHDN, FVKESK.

This clonotype was counted between two and nine times. This rearrangement joins TRBV5-1 to TRBJ2-7; the D is unclear. Germline CDR1 SGHRS, CDR2 YFSETQ. V was cut by 2 bases and J by 0 bases, with 15 bases left in between. This CDR3 is built from 16 residues. In nucleotides, the CDR3 is TGCGCCAGCAGCTTTGGTTTGATCCCGAGCTCCTACGAGCAGTACTTC. It encodes CASSFGLIPSSYEQYF. The entire variable domain, with the rest obtained from reference TRBV5-1 and TRBJ2-7, is as follows: KAGVTQTPRYLIKTRGQQVTLSCSPISGHRSVSWYQQTPGQGLQFLFEYFSETQRNKGNFPGRFSGRQFSNSRSEMNVSTLELGDSALYLCASSFGLIPSSYEQYFGPGTRLTVT.

The chain joins TRBV6-1 to TRBJ1-2, with D perhaps TRBD1 (5 bases). Germline CDR1 and CDR2: MNHNS and SASEGT. This CDR3 has 12 residues. V dropped 9 bases and J dropped 4 bases, with 12 bases sitting between them. CDR3 sequence reads: CASGAGPYGYTF. The CDR3 coding sequence is TGTGCCAGTGGGGCCGGCCCCTATGGCTACACCTTC.

The V and J genes are TRBV7-2 and TRBJ2-5, with 8 bases fitting TRBD2. Per the germline V gene, CDR1 is SGHTA and CDR2 is FQGNSA. V shed 0 bases, J shed 7 bases, and the junction held 10 bases outside the gene matches. CDR3 length: 16 residues. CDR3 in DNA: TGTGCCAGCAGCTTAGCGGGCACGGGAGGGGCAGGGACCCAGTACTTC. Encoded protein: CASSLAGTGGAGTQYF. Full variable domain (rest looked up from reference TRBV7-2 and TRBJ2-5): GAGVSQSPSNKVTEKGKDVELRCDPISGHTALYWYRQSLGQGLEFLIYFQGNSAPDKSGLPSDRFSAERTGGSVSTLTIQRTQQEDSAVYLCASSLAGTGGAGTQYFGPGTRLLVL.

The rearrangement joins TRBV2 to TRBJ2-5; 7 positions match TRBD2. With 7 bases clipped from V and 4 bases from J, the junction kept 12 bases outside the gene matches. The CDR3 has 15 amino acids. Germline-derived CDR1 and CDR2 are SNHLY and FYNNEI. The CDR3 DNA reads as TGTGCCAGCATTACCACCGCGGGGAGGGGAGAGACCCAGTACTTC. It is translated as CASITTAGRGETQYF. The entire variable domain, with the rest obtained from reference TRBV2 and TRBJ2-5, is as follows: EPEVTQTPSHQVTQMGQEVILRCVPISNHLYFYWYRQILGQKVEFLVSFYNNEISEKSEIFDDQFSVERPDGSNFTLKIRSTKLEDSAMYFCASITTAGRGETQYFGPGTRLLVL.

V is TRBV29-1 and J is TRBJ2-5; 8 nucleotides match TRBD2. The J call may be faulty, since TRBJ2-1 better matches the DNA end. The CDR3 is 15 amino acids. Germline loops: CDR1 SQVTM, CDR2 ANQGSEA. The CDR3 coding sequence is TGCAGCGCTCTGGGGGTAAGCGGGGGATACAATGAGCAGTTCTTC. This gives the protein CSALGVSGGYNEQFF.

This clonotype was observed a few times. V usage is TRBV5-5 and J usage is TRBJ1-2, with 9 bases identical to TRBD1. The V gene's germline CDR1 is SGHKS and CDR2 YYEKEE (reference sequence). The length of the CDR3 is 14 residues. The junction had 7 bases not matched to a gene; V was cut back by 4 bases and J by 6 bases. CDR3 sequence (DNA): TGTGCCAGCAGCCATTGGGACAGGGCCCATGGCTACACCTTC. Encoded protein: CASSHWDRAHGYTF.

The chain joins TRBV5-1 to TRBJ2-6, with D possibly being TRBD1 or TRBD2 (6 bases each). The germline V gene has CDR1 SGHRS and CDR2 YFSETQ. Trimming left V 2 bases short and J 0 bases short, with 12 bases between. The CDR3 extends over 17 amino acids. CDR3 residues: CASSLGGGGSGANVLTF. The CDR3 region has the DNA TGCGCCAGCAGCTTAGGAGGAGGGGGCTCTGGGGCCAACGTCCTGACTTTC. The full variable domain, in which reference TRBV5-1 and TRBJ2-6 provide the parts outside the CDR3, is KAGVTQTPRYLIKTRGQQVTLSCSPISGHRSVSWYQQTPGQGLQFLFEYFSETQRNKGNFPGRFSGRQFSNSRSEMNVSTLELGDSALYLCASSLGGGGSGANVLTFGAGSRLTVL.

This clonotype was observed a handful of times. V gene TRBV6-2 or TRBV6-3 combines with J gene TRBJ2-5; TRBD2 might be the D (6 bases). The CDR3 is 14 amino acids. The germline V gene has CDR1 MNHEY and CDR2 SVGEGT. V lost 8 bases and J lost 4, with 17 bases in between. CDR3 residues: CASEGLHIPETQYF. The CDR3 bases are TGTGCCAGCGAAGGACTACACATACCAGAGACCCAGTACTTC.

This chain joins TRBV6-1 and TRBJ2-3; D not resolved. The CDR3 loop spans 13 amino acids. Germline loops: CDR1 MNHNS, CDR2 SASEGT. Trimming took 3 bases from V and 10 from J, leaving 14 bases between them. The CDR3 loop reads CASSEVAIGAQYF. DNA for the CDR3: TGTGCCAGCAGTGAGGTAGCTATTGGTGCGCAGTATTTT.

This chain connects TRBV12-3 or TRBV12-4 to TRBJ2-1; D unresolved. V lost 7 bases to trimming and J lost 7 bases, with 8 bases between them. The CDR3 has 11 residues. The CDR3 region has the DNA TGTGCCAGCACCCATTTGAATGAGCAGTTCTTC. Protein sequence: CASTHLNEQFF.

This clonotype showed up just a few times. The CDR3 spells CASSGSGISTGELFF. CDR3 DNA sequence: TGTGCCAGCAGCGGAAGCGGGATAAGCACCGGGGAGCTGTTTTTT. The chain is built from TRBV9 and TRBJ2-2, with 7 bases lining up with TRBD2. Germline loops: CDR1 SGDLS, CDR2 YYNGEE. The V and J ends lost 3 bases and 4 bases, in that order; junction bases with no gene match: 6. The CDR3 totals 15 residues. Filled out from reference TRBV9 and TRBJ2-2, the complete variable domain reads DSGVTQTPKHLITATGQRVTLRCSPRSGDLSVYWYQQSLDQGLQFLIQYYNGEERAKGNILERFSAQQFPDLHSELNLSSLELGDSALYFCASSGSGISTGELFFGEGSRLTVL.